This T cell receptor beta chain derives from a study of blood T cell repertoires in COVID-19. CDR3 length: 12 amino acids. With 7 bases removed from V and 4 bases from J, the gap between germline ends came to 7 bases. CDR1 and CDR2 from the germline V gene are MDHEN and SYDVKM. TCRdb keeps only in-frame clones here, not all; method: immunoSEQ multiplex PCR. The sample lists under 250,000 clones; approximately 80% were seen once. The TCR originated in a man younger than 40 with acute COVID-19. The rearrangement joins TRBV28 to TRBJ2-2; D is ambiguous. The sequenced sample consisted of PBMCs or T cells enriched from blood (not recorded which). CDR3 in amino acids: CASTYVTGELFF. In DNA, the CDR3 is TGTGCCAGCACCTACGTCACCGGGGAGCTGTTTTTT.